This TCR beta chain was retrieved from a study of blood T cell repertoires in COVID-19 (dated by TCRdb to the early 2020s). In terms of the full investigation: Collaborator samples came from the United States, Italy and Spain and covered acute and convalescent phases of COVID-19. The prospective study material was composed of cDNA or gDNA derived from T cells, B-cell-depleted T cells, or PBMCs. Subjects who had been exposed to COVID-19, were actively infected with it, or had recovered from it provided the deeply sampled blood TCRbeta repertoires that made up the dataset. The repertoires were released in a freely available public database intended as a resource for research on the immune response to SARS-CoV-2. The samples were drawn from the first 160 participants of the ongoing ImmuneRACE study and from roughly 1,300 subjects provided by 6 global collaborators. Nearly every sample came with metadata listing a de-identified subject ID, COVID-19 status, age in years and sex. Where available, HLA class I and class II types were taken from metadata supplied by the sample provider and were not determined by assay-based typing.

V was cut back by 0 bases and J by 6 bases, leaving a gap of 13 bases between them. CDR1 and CDR2, per the germline V gene, are SGDLS and YYNGEE. Its CDR3 holds 15 amino acids, cysteine through phenylalanine. Only CDR3 DNA is held: 45 bases, read in frame from base 1. What the study reported, not specific to this receptor: Clinical and demographic metadata were provided uncurated, with the amount varying by source and participant.

Participants in the prospective study were enrolled through a virtual design, were aged roughly 18 to 100 years, and lived in under 25 United States geographic areas. To assign participants to cohorts, the prospective study relied on clinical history that participants themselves reported in a screening survey and a study questionnaire. Recovered participants in ImmuneRACE Cohort 3 were defined as having two consecutive negative NP/OP PCR tests, clearance from a healthcare professional, or resolution of symptoms. Mobile phlebotomists in the prospective study collected whole blood, serum and a nasopharyngeal or oropharyngeal swab from every participant. Prospective study participants could optionally give additional blood draws and questionnaires over an approximately two-month period. Before DNA extraction, prospective study blood samples were shipped either frozen or at room temperature. The immunoSEQ Assay, a bias-controlled multiplex PCR, was used to amplify TCRbeta CDR3 regions from genomic DNA. The published analysis was carried out like this. The number of nucleated cells in each sample was estimated from the amplification of reference gene primers within the assay. To quantify the absolute abundance of each unique TCRbeta CDR3 rearrangement, sequence reads were collapsed and filtered. Productive Simpson clonality was computed per sample as the square root of Simpson's diversity index over productive rearrangements. This is the immuneACCESS table as TCRdb keeps it, with only in-frame sequences that have V and J called. A part of the clones is gone; compared with another copy, unresolved V genes explain less than half, and the rest is unexplained. V and J calls and clone size are those listed in that table; D and trimming were worked out from the DNA. In all, the sample holds roughly 300,000 clones, and more than 90% of those were seen once. The ten largest clonotypes hold around 18% of the sample.

As concerns this clone: The target of this receptor is not known. The input lacks base qualities; no much larger clone sits a single base away.

The rearranged chain carries TRBV9 and TRBJ2-1, and possibly TRBD2, on 6 matching bases. Input material: PBMCs or T cells enriched from blood (not recorded which). The clonotype originates from a woman in her thirties who had recovered from COVID-19. The CDR3 loop reads CASSVGPPGGNEQFF. At the DNA level, the sequence is TGTGCCAGCAGCGTAGGCCCCCCCGGGGGCAATGAGCAGTTCTTC.